These 32 T cell receptor beta chains came from one sample sequenced in a study of OX40 agonist ivuxolimab in advanced cancers. Here immunoSEQ multiplex PCR was the method, and the copy in TCRdb shows in-frame clones only, minus some. Of some 50,000 clones listed, 75% to 90% were seen once; the top ten hold approximately 0.69%. Sequencing used CD4+ or CD8+ T cells sorted from blood, obtained in a trial of the OX40 agonist ivuxolimab. The receptors here all came from an adult with an advanced solid tumor such as melanoma, head and neck, liver or kidney cancer.

This sequence joins TRBV19 and TRBJ1-5; D is uncertain. Trimming removed 5 bases at V and 0 bases at J, with 11 bases between. The CDR3 covers 15 residues. Germline values: CDR1 LNHDA, CDR2 SQIVND (reference sequence). For the CDR3, the DNA is TGTGCCAGTAGTCTCTTTATTGGTAGCAATCAGCCCCAGCATTTT. Protein: CASSLFIGSNQPQHF. Supplemented by reference TRBV19 and TRBJ1-5, the full variable domain reads DGGITQSPKYLFRKEGQNVTLSCEQNLNHDAMYWYRQDPGQGLRLIYYSQIVNDFQKGDIAEGYSVSREKKESFPLTVTSAQKNPTAFYLCASSLFIGSNQPQHFGDGTRLSIL.

This rearrangement joins TRBV5-6 to TRBJ2-7; D is possibly TRBD1 (6 bases). The V gene's germline CDR1 is SGHDT and CDR2 YYEEEE. Trimming stripped 3 bases from V and 3 bases from J, with 28 bases between. The CDR3 has 19 amino acids. CDR3 nucleotides: TGTGCCAGCAGCTCGATAGCAAAATGGACAGCCGGCTCTGGCTACGAGCAGTACTTC. This codes for CASSSIAKWTAGSGYEQYF.

This chain uses TRBV28 with TRBJ2-1; tentatively, D is TRBD2 (7 bases). Germline V gives CDR1 MDHEN, CDR2 SYDVKM. CDR3 length: 13 amino acids. V was cut by 7 bases and J by 9 bases, with 16 bases left in between. The CDR3 region is CASTRGGRGEQFF. In nucleotides, the CDR3 is TGTGCCAGCACTAGGGGGGGAAGGGGTGAGCAGTTCTTC.

The chain recombines TRBV7-8 with TRBJ2-7; 11 nucleotides agree with TRBD2. CDR1 and CDR2 from the germline V gene are SGHVS and FQNEAQ. The V segment lost 5 bases and the J segment 1 base; nucleotides outside the gene matches: 7. CDR3 length: 16 amino acids. For the CDR3, the DNA is TGTGCCAGCAGCGATCGAACTAGCGGGGGTTCCTACGAGCAGTACTTC. This sequence encodes CASSDRTSGGSYEQYF. Based on the CDR3 plus reference TRBV7-8 and TRBJ2-7, the full variable domain is GAGVSQSPRYKVAKRGQDVALRCDPISGHVSLFWYQQALGQGPEFLTYFQNEAQLDKSGLPSDRFFAERPEGSVSTLKIQRTQQEDSAVYLCASSDRTSGGSYEQYFGPGTRLTVT.

This clone has more than one count but fewer than ten. The chain is built from TRBV7-2 and TRBJ1-2; D might be TRBD1 (5 bases). With 1 base removed from V and 4 bases from J, the gap between germline ends came to 10 bases. This CDR3 contains 14 residues. Germline V lookup: CDR1 SGHTA, CDR2 FQGNSA. In DNA, the CDR3 is TGTGCCAGCAGCTTAGTACCGGACACCTATGGCTACACCTTC. This gives the protein CASSLVPDTYGYTF.

DNA of the CDR3: TGTGCCAGCAGCCATCCTCAGGGGGCGTCCGGGGAGCTGTTTTTT. As protein: CASSHPQGASGELFF. The rearrangement uses TRBV4-2 and TRBJ2-2, with 8 bases fitting TRBD1. With 3 bases clipped from V and 6 bases from J, the junction kept 6 bases outside the gene matches. CDR1 and CDR2 (germline): LGHNA, YNFKEQ. The CDR3 covers 15 residues.

This rearrangement joins TRBV5-1 to TRBJ2-5, with 11 bases that match TRBD2. Trimming removed 4 bases from V and 2 bases from J; junction bases left unmatched: 4. The CDR3 is 15 residues long. Germline V gene lookup returns CDR1 SGHRS and CDR2 YFSETQ. DNA for the CDR3: TGCGCCAGCAGCCGACTAGCGGGGCTACAAGAGACCCAGTACTTC. It specifies CASSRLAGLQETQYF.

This clone was counted between two and nine times. The DNA of the CDR3 is TGTGCCAGCAGCCTAAACTACGAGCAGTACTTC. The encoded protein is CASSLNYEQYF. J is TRBJ2-7 and V is TRBV5-6; D gene uncertain. Germline CDR1 SGHDT, CDR2 YYEEEE. The CDR3 totals 11 residues. The V and J ends lost 4 bases and 3 bases respectively, with 5 bases between them.

This chain links TRBV11-2 with TRBJ2-7; D is perhaps TRBD1 (6 bases). Between the trimmed V and J ends, which lost 2 bases and 4 bases, there was a span of 6 bases. In germline, CDR1 is SGHAT, CDR2 FQNNGV. CDR3 length equals 12 residues. CDR3: CASSLQGYEQYF. The CDR3 bases are TGTGCCAGCAGCTTACAGGGGTACGAGCAGTACTTC.

The J gene is TRBJ2-7, the V gene TRBV25-1; 9 positions agree with TRBD1. CDR1 and CDR2 from the germline V gene are MGHDK and SYGVNS. The CDR3 spans 13 residues. With 7 bases clipped from V and 5 bases from J, the junction kept 6 bases outside the gene matches. The CDR3 DNA is TGTGCCAGCAAACAGGGGGCTAAAGACGAGCAGTACTTC. This codes for CASKQGAKDEQYF.

The chain links TRBV5-6 to TRBJ2-5; TRBD1 is a possible D gene (6 bases). Germline V CDR1 and CDR2: SGHDT, YYEEEE. Trimming removed 5 bases at V and 0 bases at J, with 17 bases between. The CDR3 extends over 16 amino acids. CDR3 sequence reads: CASRRGTTSYQETQYF. The CDR3 DNA sequence: TGTGCCAGCAGGCGAGGGACAACTTCCTACCAAGAGACCCAGTACTTC.

The CDR3 DNA reads TGTGCCAGCAGCTTAGAGACAGGCGGAAAGACCCAGTACTTC. Translation gives CASSLETGGKTQYF. This chain links TRBV7-8 with TRBJ2-5; a possible D gene is TRBD1 (6 bases). The V gene's germline CDR1 is SGHVS and CDR2 FQNEAQ. This CDR3 has 14 residues. Trimming cost V 1 base and J 6 bases, with 12 bases left between them. Full variable domain (remainder filled in from reference TRBV7-8 and TRBJ2-5): GAGVSQSPRYKVAKRGQDVALRCDPISGHVSLFWYQQALGQGPEFLTYFQNEAQLDKSGLPSDRFFAERPEGSVSTLKIQRTQQEDSAVYLCASSLETGGKTQYFGPGTRLLVL.

The chain is built from TRBV15 and TRBJ1-6; TRBD1 aligns across 7 bases. Per the germline V gene, CDR1 is LNHNV and CDR2 is YYDKDF (reference sequence). V gave up 7 bases and J gave up 9 bases; unmatched junction bases: 9. This CDR3 has 14 amino acids. The CDR3 protein is CATNPGQSSSPLHF. The CDR3 bases are TGTGCCACCAATCCGGGACAGTCCAGTTCACCCCTCCACTTT. Full variable domain (outside the CDR3, taken from reference TRBV15 and TRBJ1-6): DAMVIQNPRYQVTQFGKPVTLSCSQTLNHNVMYWYQQKSSQAPKLLFHYYDKDFNNEADTPDNFQSRRPNTSFCFLDIRSPGLGDTAMYLCATNPGQSSSPLHFGNGTRLTVT.

This clone was seen only once. The J gene is TRBJ2-7, the V gene TRBV6-1; the D gene is possibly TRBD1 (6 bases). The germline gives CDR1 MNHNS, CDR2 SASEGT. Trimming took 10 bases from V and 2 from J, leaving 15 bases between them. The CDR3 has 13 residues. CDR3 DNA: TGTGCCACCGCCTTGGACAGCCCCTACGAGCAGTACTTC. Amino acid sequence: CATALDSPYEQYF.

This clone was observed once. The chain couples TRBV9 to TRBJ1-2; unclear D gene. Trimming shortened V by 4 bases and J by 4 bases, and 11 bases separated the two germline ends. The CDR3 contains 13 residues. The germline V gene has CDR1 SGDLS and CDR2 YYNGEE. DNA for the CDR3: TGTGCCAGCAGCCCTCCGGGATTCTATGGCTACACCTTC. Translation gives CASSPPGFYGYTF.

The chain is built from TRBV11-3 and TRBJ2-3, with 9 bases identical to TRBD1. Germline-derived CDR1 and CDR2 are SGHNT and YENEEA. The length of the CDR3 is 16 residues. V dropped 4 bases and J dropped 4; count of bases not matched to a gene: 9. The CDR3 DNA reads as TGTGCCAGCAGCTCGCCCTGGGACAGGGTCCCAGATACGCAGTATTTT. Its protein is CASSSPWDRVPDTQYF. The whole variable domain, remainder taken from reference TRBV11-3 and TRBJ2-3, is EAGVVQSPRYKIIEKKQPVAFWCNPISGHNTLYWYLQNLGQGPELLIRYENEEAVDDSQLPKDRFSAERLKGVDSTLKIQPAELGDSAVYLCASSSPWDRVPDTQYFGPGTRLTVL.

The gene calls are TRBV5-6 and TRBJ2-4; D may be TRBD1 (5 bases). The CDR3 is 15 amino acids. V was cut by 4 bases and J by 8 bases, with 19 bases left in between. Germline CDR1 SGHDT, CDR2 YYEEEE. DNA for the CDR3: TGTGCCAGCAGCACGCAGCAAGGGGATCGGGACATTCAGTACTTC. This sequence encodes CASSTQQGDRDIQYF.

V is TRBV11-3 and J is TRBJ2-3; no definite D call. Trimming took 0 bases from V and 0 from J, leaving 10 bases between them. Looked up from germline, CDR1 is SGHNT and CDR2 is YENEEA. This CDR3 region has 16 residues. CDR3 loop: CASSLDGPGSTDTQYF. CDR3 sequence (DNA): TGTGCCAGCAGCTTAGACGGGCCTGGAAGCACAGATACGCAGTATTTT.

In its sample, this clone was seen a few times. This sequence joins TRBV12-5 and TRBJ1-2, with 8 nucleotides matching TRBD1. The CDR3 sequence is 18 residues long. Trimming took 0 bases from V and 0 from J; bases not matched to a gene: 9. From germline, CDR1 is LGHNT and CDR2 FRNRAP. The CDR3 sequence is CASGLVPGQAKANYGYTF. The CDR3 region has the DNA TGTGCTAGTGGTTTGGTACCGGGACAGGCAAAAGCTAACTATGGCTACACCTTC.

This chain links TRBV7-6 with TRBJ2-5; a possible D gene is TRBD1 (6 bases). The V and J ends lost 1 base and 6 bases respectively, with 21 bases between them. This CDR3 spans 17 amino acids. Germline V gives CDR1 SGHVS, CDR2 FNYEAQ. The CDR3 spells CASSLGPSEWGPKTQYF. The CDR3 bases are TGTGCCAGCAGCTTAGGCCCCTCGGAGTGGGGGCCGAAGACCCAGTACTTC.

V usage is TRBV11-3 and J usage is TRBJ2-3; no clear D gene. The CDR3 extends over 16 amino acids. The germline V gene encodes CDR1 SGHNT and CDR2 YENEEA. V dropped 2 bases and J dropped 0 bases, with 12 bases sitting between them. For the CDR3, the DNA is TGTGCCAGCAGCTTATGGGGATTATCTAGCACAGATACGCAGTATTTT. As protein: CASSLWGLSSTDTQYF.

The chain recombines TRBV5-1 with TRBJ1-2; 9 bases agree with TRBD1. CDR1 is SGHRS, CDR2 YFSETQ, per germline. The CDR3 is 15 amino acids. J lost 7 bases, V lost 3 bases, and 10 bases had no gene match. CDR3 residues: CASSWGDRDNSGYTF. In DNA, the CDR3 is TGCGCCAGCAGCTGGGGGGACAGGGACAATAGTGGCTACACCTTC.

This rearrangement joins TRBV27 to TRBJ2-2, with D possibly matching TRBD1 (6 bases). V was shortened by 9 bases and J by 6 bases, with 20 bases between the two germline ends. CDR1 and CDR2 from the germline V gene are MNHEY and SMNVEV (reference sequence). This CDR3 comprises 15 residues. DNA for the CDR3: TGTGCCAGGAGACACGACAGGTACGGTGCCGGGGAGCTGTTTTTT. Translation gives CARRHDRYGAGELFF.

The chain links TRBV5-8 to TRBJ2-5; 7 bases are shared with TRBD1. CDR3 length: 16 residues. Looked up from germline, CDR1 is SGHTS and CDR2 is YDEGEE. J gave up 1 base and V 0 bases, and 6 bases lay outside the gene matches. CDR3 region: CASSLEGATRQETQYF. As DNA, the CDR3 is TGTGCCAGCAGCTTGGAGGGGGCTACCCGCCAAGAGACCCAGTACTTC.

V and J are TRBV18 and TRBJ2-7, with 7 bases identical to TRBD2. The CDR3 consists of 14 residues. V shed 0 bases, J shed 5 bases, and the junction held 4 bases outside the gene matches. CDR1 is KGHSH and CDR2 is LQKENI in the germline V gene. The CDR3 coding sequence is TGTGCCAGCTCACCACCGGGGAGGGCCCACGAGCAGTACTTC. Translation gives CASSPPGRAHEQYF.

DNA of the CDR3: TGCGCCAGCAGCTTGGGGGGGAACACTGAAGCTTTCTTT. Its translation: CASSLGGNTEAFF. The chain uses TRBV5-1 and TRBJ1-1; D is undetermined. The V gene lost 0 bases and the J gene lost 1 base, with 4 bases spanning the gap. CDR1 and CDR2 from the germline V gene are SGHRS and YFSETQ. The length of the CDR3 is 13 residues.

The J gene is TRBJ1-1, the V gene TRBV25-1; D remains ambiguous. V lost 5 bases, J lost 8 bases, and 15 bases lay in between. This CDR3 spans 13 amino acids. The germline gives CDR1 MGHDK, CDR2 SYGVNS. The CDR3 here is CASSTLTNREAFF. CDR3 in DNA: TGTGCCAGCAGTACCCTGACGAACCGGGAAGCTTTCTTT.

By share, this clone ranks as medium-sized (0.01 to 0.1%). This rearrangement joins TRBV7-9 to TRBJ2-7, with TRBD1 identical over 7 bases. The CDR3 is 14 amino acids. V lost 3 bases to trimming and J lost 0 bases; unmatched junction nucleotides: 2. From germline, CDR1 is SEHNR and CDR2 FQNEAQ (reference sequence). The CDR3 DNA follows: TGTGCCAGCAGCTTCGGGACAGCCTCCTACGAGCAGTACTTC. This gives the protein CASSFGTASYEQYF.

V and J are TRBV7-9 and TRBJ2-7; D may be TRBD2 (5 bases). Trimming stripped 0 bases from V and 6 bases from J, with 6 bases between. Germline loops: CDR1 SEHNR, CDR2 FQNEAQ (reference sequence). This CDR3 is 12 amino acids long. The CDR3 DNA sequence: TGTGCCAGCAGCTTAGCCCGGGGCGAGCAGTACTTC. Protein: CASSLARGEQYF.

This clone is deemed medium-sized. Other DNA sequences in this sample translate to the same CDR3. The chain couples TRBV7-8 to TRBJ1-5; maybe TRBD1 (6 bases). The ends were cut back, 5 bases at V and 1 base at J, with 21 bases in the middle. From germline, CDR1 is SGHVS and CDR2 FQNEAQ. The CDR3 runs to 18 residues. The CDR3 protein is CASSTINTGRGSNQPQHF. DNA of the CDR3: TGTGCCAGCAGCACAATAAATACAGGAAGGGGGAGCAATCAGCCCCAGCATTTT.

This clone was counted only a few times. The chain combines TRBV9 with TRBJ1-1; D is ambiguous. The CDR3 covers 16 residues. The germline CDR1 and CDR2 sequences are SGDLS and YYNGEE. V lost 0 bases, J lost 3 bases, and 15 bases lay in between. CDR3 amino acids: CASSVEDRVWHTEAFF. CDR3 coding DNA: TGTGCCAGCAGCGTAGAAGATAGGGTTTGGCACACTGAAGCTTTCTTT.

This clone was counted a few times. The DNA for the CDR3 is TGTGCCAGTAGTATAAGCGGGGGATGGGAGACCCAGTACTTC. This gives the protein CASSISGGWETQYF. The chain combines TRBV19 with TRBJ2-5; 8 bases are a match to TRBD2. The V gene end was trimmed by 2 bases and the J gene end by 5 bases; junction bases not matched to a gene: 4. The CDR3 has 14 amino acids. CDR1 and CDR2 (germline): LNHDA, SQIVND (reference sequence).